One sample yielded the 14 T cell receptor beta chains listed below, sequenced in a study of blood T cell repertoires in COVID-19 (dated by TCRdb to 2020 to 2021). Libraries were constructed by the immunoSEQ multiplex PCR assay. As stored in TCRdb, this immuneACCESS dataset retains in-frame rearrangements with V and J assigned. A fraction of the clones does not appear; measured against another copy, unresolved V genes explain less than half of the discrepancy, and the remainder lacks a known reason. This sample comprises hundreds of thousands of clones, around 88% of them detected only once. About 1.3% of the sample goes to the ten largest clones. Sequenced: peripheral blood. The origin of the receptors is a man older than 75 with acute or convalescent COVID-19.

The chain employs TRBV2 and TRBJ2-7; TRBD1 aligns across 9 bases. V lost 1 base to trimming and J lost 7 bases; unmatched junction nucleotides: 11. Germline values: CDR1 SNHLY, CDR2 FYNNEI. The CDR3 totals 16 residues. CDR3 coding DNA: TGTGCCAGCAGTGAAGGGTTGGACAGGGGCCTGGGTGAGCAGTACTTC. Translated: CASSEGLDRGLGEQYF. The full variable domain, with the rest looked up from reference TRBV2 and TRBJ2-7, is EPEVTQTPSHQVTQMGQEVILRCVPISNHLYFYWYRQILGQKVEFLVSFYNNEISEKSEIFDDQFSVERPDGSNFTLKIRSTKLEDSAMYFCASSEGLDRGLGEQYFGPGTRLTVT.

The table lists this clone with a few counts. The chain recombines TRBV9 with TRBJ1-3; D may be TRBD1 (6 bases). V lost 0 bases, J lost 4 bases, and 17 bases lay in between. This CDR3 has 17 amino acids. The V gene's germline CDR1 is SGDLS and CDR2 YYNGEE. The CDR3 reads CASSVEPTGTGGNTIYF. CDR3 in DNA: TGTGCCAGCAGCGTAGAGCCAACAGGGACGGGAGGAAACACCATATATTTT.

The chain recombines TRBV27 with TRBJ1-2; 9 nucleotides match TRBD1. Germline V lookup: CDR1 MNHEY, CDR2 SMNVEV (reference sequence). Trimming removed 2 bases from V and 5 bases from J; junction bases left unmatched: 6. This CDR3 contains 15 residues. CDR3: CASSLKGGTGYGYTF. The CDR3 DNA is TGTGCCAGCAGTTTAAAAGGTGGGACAGGGTATGGCTACACCTTC.

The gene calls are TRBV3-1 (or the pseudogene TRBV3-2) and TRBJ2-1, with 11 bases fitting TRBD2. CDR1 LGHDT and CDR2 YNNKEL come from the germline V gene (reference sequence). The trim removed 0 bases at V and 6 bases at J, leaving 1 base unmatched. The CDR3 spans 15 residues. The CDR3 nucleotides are TGTGCCAGCAGCCAAGAACTAGCGGGAGTCAATGAGCAGTTCTTC. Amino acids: CASSQELAGVNEQFF.

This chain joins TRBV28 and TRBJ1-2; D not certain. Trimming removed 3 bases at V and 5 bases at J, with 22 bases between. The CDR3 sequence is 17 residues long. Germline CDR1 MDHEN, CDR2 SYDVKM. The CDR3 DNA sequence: TGTGCCAGCAGTTTCTTCCGTTCCGGGTCGCCCTCGTATGGCTACACCTTC. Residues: CASSFFRSGSPSYGYTF.

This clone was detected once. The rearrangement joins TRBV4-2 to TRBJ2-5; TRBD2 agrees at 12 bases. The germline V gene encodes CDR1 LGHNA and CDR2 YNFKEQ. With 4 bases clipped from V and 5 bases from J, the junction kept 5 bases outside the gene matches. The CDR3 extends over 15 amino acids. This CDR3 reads CASSPGLAGRETQYF. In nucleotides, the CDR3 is TGTGCCAGCAGCCCTGGACTAGCGGGGCGGGAGACCCAGTACTTC.

In DNA, the CDR3 is TGTGCCAGCACCAGGACAGGGGGAAATGAAAAACTGTTTTTT. The encoded protein is CASTRTGGNEKLFF. The chain joins TRBV9 to TRBJ1-4, with 10 bases aligning to TRBD1. The CDR3 runs to 14 residues. Germline CDR1 reads SGDLS; CDR2 reads YYNGEE. V was pared by 6 bases and J by 5 bases, with 4 bases of the junction left unmatched.

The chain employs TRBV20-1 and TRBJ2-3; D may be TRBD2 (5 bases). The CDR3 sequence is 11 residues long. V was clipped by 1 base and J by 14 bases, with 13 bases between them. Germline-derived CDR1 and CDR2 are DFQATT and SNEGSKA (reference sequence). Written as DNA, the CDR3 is TGCAGTGCTAGAGTGGGAGACTACGGGTATTTT. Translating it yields CSARVGDYGYF.

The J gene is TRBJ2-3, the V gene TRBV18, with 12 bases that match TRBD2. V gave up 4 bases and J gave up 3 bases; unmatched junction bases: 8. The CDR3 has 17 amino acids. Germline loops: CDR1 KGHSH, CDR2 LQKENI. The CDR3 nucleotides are TGTGCCAGCTCACTAGTGACTAGCGGGAGTCAGACAGATACGCAGTATTTT. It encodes CASSLVTSGSQTDTQYF.

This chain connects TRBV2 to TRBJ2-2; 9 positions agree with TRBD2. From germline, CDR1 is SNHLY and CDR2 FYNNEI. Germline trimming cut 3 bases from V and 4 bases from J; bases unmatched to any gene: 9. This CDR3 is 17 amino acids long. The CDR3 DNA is TGTGCCAGCAGTGAGGGACTAGCAAGGGTCGGCACCGGGGAGCTGTTTTTT. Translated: CASSEGLARVGTGELFF.

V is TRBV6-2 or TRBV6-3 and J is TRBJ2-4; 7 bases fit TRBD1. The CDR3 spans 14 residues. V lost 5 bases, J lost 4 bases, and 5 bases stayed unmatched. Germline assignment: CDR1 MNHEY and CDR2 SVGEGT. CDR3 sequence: CASSTSTGKNIQYF. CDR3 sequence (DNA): TGTGCCAGCAGTACATCGACAGGGAAAAACATTCAGTACTTC.

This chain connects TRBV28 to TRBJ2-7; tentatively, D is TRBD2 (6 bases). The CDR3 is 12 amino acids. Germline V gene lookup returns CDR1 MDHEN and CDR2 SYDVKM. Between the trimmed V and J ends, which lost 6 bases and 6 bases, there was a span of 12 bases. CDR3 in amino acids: CASRHRGGEQYF. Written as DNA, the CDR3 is TGTGCCAGCAGACACCGGGGAGGCGAGCAGTACTTC.

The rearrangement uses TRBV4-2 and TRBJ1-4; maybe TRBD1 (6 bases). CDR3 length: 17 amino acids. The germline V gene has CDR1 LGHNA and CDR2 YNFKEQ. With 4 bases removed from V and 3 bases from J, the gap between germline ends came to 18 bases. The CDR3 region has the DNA TGTGCCAGCAGCCTTACCTTACAGGGAGCAGCTAATGAAAAACTGTTTTTT. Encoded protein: CASSLTLQGAANEKLFF.

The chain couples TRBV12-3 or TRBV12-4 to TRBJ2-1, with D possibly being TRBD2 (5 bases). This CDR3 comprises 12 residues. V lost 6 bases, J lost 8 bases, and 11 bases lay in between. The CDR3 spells CASRLDSDEQFF. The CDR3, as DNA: TGTGCCAGCAGGCTGGATAGCGATGAGCAGTTCTTC.